Following are 18 T cell receptor beta chains from one sample sequenced in a study of T cell responses to AZD1222 COVID-19 vaccine. Profiled with immunoSEQ multiplex PCR; TCRdb holds only in-frame clones, not every one. Of over 120,000 clones in the sample, around 92% were seen once. Specimen: peripheral blood, collected 28 days after the second AZD1222 dose. These receptors came from an adult who received the AZD1222 COVID-19 vaccine.

This clone was recorded only once. The chain uses TRBV4-2 and TRBJ1-4; 8 bases line up with TRBD1. Germline CDR1 reads LGHNA; CDR2 reads YNFKEQ. The CDR3 runs 15 residues. V lost 0 bases, J lost 6 bases, and 3 bases stayed unmatched. For the CDR3, the DNA is TGTGCCAGCAGCCAAGACAGGGGGCCGGATGAAAAACTGTTTTTT. It codes for CASSQDRGPDEKLFF.

V and J are TRBV6-5 and TRBJ1-3, with no clear D. The V end was cut by 6 bases, the J end by 0 bases, with 12 bases between. Germline lookup yields CDR1 MNHEY and CDR2 SVGAGI. The CDR3 is 15 residues long. The CDR3 DNA reads TGTGCCAGCAGCTTGAAGGATAACTCTGGAAACACCATATATTTT. Its protein is CASSLKDNSGNTIYF.

The rearrangement joins TRBV4-2 to TRBJ1-2; D not certain. V was cut by 0 bases and J by 7 bases, with 9 bases left in between. Germline V gives CDR1 LGHNA, CDR2 YNFKEQ. The CDR3 has 13 residues. CDR3 sequence (DNA): TGTGCCAGCAGCCAAGAATTGGTCGCTGGCTACACCTTC. Residues: CASSQELVAGYTF.

The V and J genes are TRBV11-2 and TRBJ2-5, with a weak D call TRBD1 (6 bases). CDR3 length: 15 amino acids. The germline gives CDR1 SGHAT, CDR2 FQNNGV. The V end was cut by 1 base, the J end by 0 bases, with 9 bases between. The DNA of the CDR3 is TGTGCCAGCAGCTTAGGGGGACACAACCAAGAGACCCAGTACTTC. Translating it yields CASSLGGHNQETQYF.

The chain joins TRBV6-6 to TRBJ2-7, with D perhaps being TRBD1 or TRBD2 (5 bases each). This CDR3 contains 12 residues. V shed 6 bases and J shed 3 bases, with 9 bases lying between them. Germline lookup yields CDR1 MNHNY and CDR2 SVGAGI (reference sequence). The CDR3 sequence: CASRGVGYEQYF. CDR3 DNA sequence: TGTGCCAGCAGGGGGGTCGGCTACGAGCAGTACTTC.

The V gene is TRBV20-1, the J gene TRBJ2-1, with no clear D. Germline-derived CDR1 and CDR2 are DFQATT and SNEGSKA (reference sequence). With 2 bases removed from V and 8 bases from J, the gap between germline ends came to 7 bases. The CDR3 is 11 amino acids. This CDR3 is CSARSNHEQFF. As DNA, the CDR3 is TGCAGTGCTAGATCTAACCATGAGCAGTTCTTC.

Here the CDR3 DNA reads TGTGCCAGCAGCATGCCGGGGGCGGGAGGCTACACCTTC. Amino acid sequence: CASSMPGAGGYTF. The rearrangement links TRBV5-4 to TRBJ1-2; possibly TRBD1 for D (6 bases). The CDR3 has 13 amino acids. V lost 4 bases to trimming and J lost 8 bases, with 15 bases between them. CDR1 SGHNT and CDR2 YYREEE come from the germline V gene (reference sequence).

V and J are TRBV6-5 and TRBJ1-1; 8 nucleotides match TRBD1. From germline, CDR1 is MNHEY and CDR2 SVGAGI. The ends lost 6 bases at V and 6 bases at J; junction bases unmatched: 9. The CDR3 is 14 amino acids. The CDR3 DNA follows: TGTGCCAGCAGATCCGACAGGGGTTTGGCTGAAGCTTTCTTT. Its protein product is CASRSDRGLAEAFF.

This chain connects TRBV5-4 to TRBJ2-5; 8 bases agree with TRBD1. CDR3 length equals 15 residues. CDR1 is SGHNT and CDR2 is YYREEE in the germline V gene (reference sequence). J was trimmed by 2 bases and V by 2 bases; bases with no gene match: 5. In DNA, the CDR3 is TGTGCCAGCAGCTTCGGACAGGGACAACAAGAGACCCAGTACTTC. It specifies CASSFGQGQQETQYF.

The CDR3 reads CASSESGLKGNTIYF. DNA of the CDR3: TGCGCCAGCAGTGAGTCTGGTTTAAAAGGAAACACCATATATTTT. The rearrangement joins TRBV10-2 to TRBJ1-3; the D is unclear. The CDR3 is 15 residues long. Germline CDR1 reads WSHSY; CDR2 reads SAAADI. Trimming took 0 bases from V and 4 from J, leaving 10 bases between them.

The chain is built from TRBV4-2 and TRBJ1-4, with no clear D. Germline values: CDR1 LGHNA, CDR2 YNFKEQ. The CDR3 consists of 15 residues. The V and J ends lost 3 bases and 5 bases respectively, with 13 bases between them. CDR3 DNA sequence: TGTGCCAGCAGCCAGCCCGGGCTGGGGAATGAAAAACTGTTTTTT. Its protein is CASSQPGLGNEKLFF.

This clone was seen more than once but under ten times. V gene TRBV30 combines with J gene TRBJ2-5; D not certain. The CDR3 consists of 13 residues. V lost 4 bases to trimming and J lost 9 bases, with 18 bases between them. The germline CDR1 and CDR2 sequences are GTSNPN and SVGIG (reference sequence). CDR3: CAWTNLKSLPQYF. In DNA, the CDR3 is TGTGCCTGGACTAATCTAAAAAGTTTGCCCCAGTACTTC. The full variable domain, rest sourced from reference TRBV30 and TRBJ2-5, is SQTIHQWPATLVQPVGSPLSLECTVEGTSNPNLYWYRQAAGRGLQLLFYSVGIGQISSEVPQNLSASRPQDRQFILSSKKLLLSDSGFYLCAWTNLKSLPQYFGPGTRLLVL.

The genes are TRBV27 and TRBJ1-5; perhaps TRBD1 as D (5 bases). Trimming pared 0 bases from V and 7 bases from J, leaving 13 bases between. Germline V gene sequence: CDR1 MNHEY, CDR2 SMNVEV (reference sequence). The CDR3 loop spans 15 amino acids. CDR3 nucleotide sequence: TGTGCCAGCAGTTTATCTCCCGGGGGGGACCAGCCCCAGCATTTT. As protein: CASSLSPGGDQPQHF.

The rearrangement links TRBV11-1 to TRBJ1-6; a weak D match, TRBD1 (6 bases). Germline CDR1 reads SGHAT; CDR2 reads FQDESV (reference sequence). This CDR3 has 16 residues. The V and J ends lost 2 bases and 10 bases respectively, with 18 bases between them. The CDR3 here is CASSLNSGAMGSPLHF. In nucleotides, the CDR3 is TGTGCCAGCAGCTTAAACTCGGGGGCCATGGGCTCACCCCTCCACTTT.

The J gene is TRBJ2-7, the V gene TRBV7-3; possibly TRBD2 for D (5 bases). Trimming shortened V by 1 base and J by 5 bases, and 12 bases separated the two germline ends. This CDR3 is 14 amino acids long. The germline gives CDR1 SGHTA, CDR2 FQGTGA. CDR3 region: CASSLKAGPHEQYF. The CDR3 bases are TGTGCCAGCAGCTTAAAGGCGGGCCCCCACGAGCAGTACTTC. The full variable domain, rest sourced from reference TRBV7-3 and TRBJ2-7, is GAGVSQTPSNKVTEKGKYVELRCDPISGHTALYWYRQSLGQGPEFLIYFQGTGAADDSGLPNDRFFAVRPEGSVSTLKIQRTERGDSAVYLCASSLKAGPHEQYFGPGTRLTVT.

V usage is TRBV5-4 and J usage is TRBJ2-5; 10 nucleotides align to TRBD2. V was clipped by 1 base and J by 2 bases; unmatched bases: 2. Per germline, CDR1 SGHNT and CDR2 YYREEE (reference sequence). This CDR3 spans 15 amino acids. DNA of the CDR3: TGTGCCAGCAGCTTGACTAGCGGGACGCAAGAGACCCAGTACTTC. This codes for CASSLTSGTQETQYF.

The table lists this clone with a count of one. This chain links TRBV27 with TRBJ1-4; TRBD1 might be the D (5 bases). CDR1 is MNHEY and CDR2 is SMNVEV in the germline V gene (reference sequence). CDR3 length equals 15 residues. V was pared by 0 bases and J by 8 bases, with 13 bases between. For the CDR3, the DNA is TGTGCCAGCAGTTTATCGTCCAGGGCAGAAGAAAAACTGTTTTTT. Protein sequence: CASSLSSRAEEKLFF.

This clone is a singleton in its sample. This chain links TRBV7-2 with TRBJ1-2; perhaps TRBD1 as D (5 bases). V was cut by 7 bases and J by 5 bases, with 20 bases left in between. The germline V gene encodes CDR1 SGHTA and CDR2 FQGNSA. The CDR3 runs 15 residues. CDR3 DNA: TGTGCCAGCAATATCATGGCAGGGATTGTATATGGCTACACCTTC. Translated: CASNIMAGIVYGYTF.